This T cell receptor (beta chain) was documented in a study of cytomegalovirus exposure and HLA in healthy donors. This clone was seen only a few times. Its antigen is not known. The PCR employed 60 Vbeta primers together with 13 Jbeta primers. The table came from immunoSEQ multiplex PCR; TCRdb's copy has only in-frame clones and leaves some out. The table lists roughly 200,000 clones, roughly four fifths of them singletons. CDR3 size: 14 residues. Germline CDR1 MDHEN, CDR2 SYDVKM. J gave up 5 bases and V 6 bases, and 9 bases lay outside the gene matches. Study outcomes and limitations: A missense variant in DCLRE1C was later tied to TCR beta V- and J-gene trimming. Being productive about 87% or about 30% of the time was typical of most TCR beta V segments in an earlier analysis. No immune exposure information besides CMV serostatus was available. A later analysis showed TCR association rates differing by HLA locus, peaking at DRB1 and lowest at HLA-C.

The chain recombines TRBV28 with TRBJ2-7; 8 bases align to TRBD2. The source material was PBMCs. The clonotype originates from a woman in her fifties or sixties in good health and CMV-seronegative. In DNA, the CDR3 is TGTGCCAGCAGATACGGGGGGGCGATCAACGAGCAGTACTTC. It encodes CASRYGGAINEQYF. Based on the CDR3 plus reference TRBV28 and TRBJ2-7, the full variable domain is DVKVTQSSRYLVKRTGEKVFLECVQDMDHENMFWYRQDPGLGLRLIYFSYDVKMKEKGDIPEGYSVSREKKERFSLILESASTNQTSMYLCASRYGGAINEQYFGPGTRLTVT.